This T cell receptor beta chain was observed in a study of T cell changes during pregnancy in multiple sclerosis. Data came from immunoSEQ multiplex PCR; TCRdb stores just in-frame clones and leaves some out. Among 40,000 to 60,000 clones listed, 94% were seen once. CDR3 length equals 13 residues. In germline, CDR1 is SGHTA, CDR2 FQGTGA. The trim removed 3 bases at V and 4 bases at J, leaving 0 bases unmatched. The input for sequencing was CD4+ T cells from peripheral blood mononuclear cells, taken in the first trimester of pregnancy. This receptor was identified in a female donor with multiple sclerosis, enrolled in a pregnancy study. This chain joins TRBV7-3 and TRBJ1-1; 9 bases are a match to TRBD1. The CDR3 spells CASSLTGGTEAFF. In DNA, the CDR3 is TGTGCCAGCAGCTTGACAGGGGGCACTGAAGCTTTCTTT.